These 24 T cell receptor beta chains originate from one sample sequenced in a study of CD8 T cells in ankylosing spondylitis. Regarding the study as a whole: One TCR beta motif, made up of roughly 8 highly homologous variants, appeared characteristic of ankylosing spondylitis blood.

Their antigen targets remain unknown. One entry per CDR3 protein results from TCRdb running MiXCR on the 5' RACE reads. Here the sample spans fewer than 400,000 distinct CDR3 sequences, approximately 20% being singletons. Source material: blood, either unsorted or a sorted T cell fraction (not recorded which). The receptors stem from a male donor with ankylosing spondylitis.

This clonotype was detected a few times. DNA of the CDR3: TGTGCCAGCACGGGGCGGGACAGATTCTTTGATGAGCAGTTCTTC. This codes for CASTGRDRFFDEQFF. The chain uses TRBV12-3 or TRBV12-4 and TRBJ2-1; the D gene is possibly TRBD1 (7 bases). Between the trimmed V and J ends, which lost 7 bases and 8 bases, there was a span of 21 bases. This CDR3 has 15 amino acids.

This clonotype was found a few times. The genes are TRBV5-4 and TRBJ2-1; D is uncertain. Trimming removed 1 base from V and 0 bases from J, with 8 bases in between. Germline CDR1 and CDR2: SGHNT and YYREEE (reference sequence). The CDR3 loop spans 15 amino acids. CDR3 sequence reads: CASSLIESSYNEQFF. The CDR3 DNA reads as TGTGCCAGCAGCTTGATAGAAAGCTCCTACAATGAGCAGTTCTTC.

This rearrangement joins TRBV29-1 to TRBJ2-1; no definite D call. CDR3 size: 14 residues. The germline CDR1 and CDR2 sequences are SQVTM and ANQGSEA. V shed 4 bases and J shed 1 base, with 11 bases lying between them. DNA of the CDR3: TGCAGCGTTGCCTTGGGAAGGTCCTACAATGAGCAGTTCTTC. Translated: CSVALGRSYNEQFF.

This clonotype has more than one count but fewer than ten. The V and J genes are TRBV20-1 and TRBJ1-3; no reliable D call. The CDR3 length is 11 residues. Germline-derived CDR1 and CDR2 are DFQATT and SNEGSKA (reference sequence). The V end lost 6 bases, the J end lost 4 bases, and 7 bases lay between the germline ends. The CDR3: CSAREGNTIYF. In nucleotides, the CDR3 is TGCAGTGCCCGGGAAGGAAACACCATATATTTT.

This clonotype appeared once. This rearrangement joins TRBV15 to TRBJ2-1; D possibly corresponds to TRBD2 (5 bases). Trimming removed 0 bases at V and 7 bases at J, with 10 bases between. The CDR3 totals 14 residues. Germline loops: CDR1 LNHNV, CDR2 YYDKDF (reference sequence). CDR3 in amino acids: CATSREARDNEQFF. The CDR3 nucleotides are TGTGCCACCAGCAGAGAAGCACGGGATAATGAGCAGTTCTTC.

The chain couples TRBV5-1 to TRBJ2-1, with 12 bases lining up with TRBD2. With 2 bases clipped from V and 6 bases from J, the junction kept 6 bases outside the gene matches. CDR1 is SGHRS, CDR2 YFSETQ, per germline. The CDR3 spans 16 residues. Here the CDR3 DNA reads TGCGCCAGCAGCTTACTGACTAGCGGGAGTCTCAATGAGCAGTTCTTC. Its translation is CASSLLTSGSLNEQFF.

The rearrangement uses TRBV5-1 and TRBJ1-1, with 9 bases aligning to TRBD1. The germline gives CDR1 SGHRS, CDR2 YFSETQ. This CDR3 contains 17 residues. V dropped 4 bases and J dropped 4; count of bases not matched to a gene: 14. CDR3 residues: CASSQFGSEGQGTEAFF. The CDR3 coding sequence is TGCGCCAGCAGCCAATTCGGATCCGAGGGACAGGGCACTGAAGCTTTCTTT.

This clonotype was observed a handful of times. The V gene is TRBV5-1, the J gene TRBJ2-1; either TRBD1 or TRBD2 may supply D (5 bases each). V was pared by 0 bases and J by 7 bases, with 14 bases between. Germline V CDR1 and CDR2: SGHRS, YFSETQ. The CDR3 covers 15 residues. The CDR3 sequence is CASSLVGATPNEQFF. The DNA for the CDR3 is TGCGCCAGCAGCTTGGTCGGGGCGACACCAAATGAGCAGTTCTTC.

The chain couples TRBV11-3 to TRBJ2-7; TRBD2 aligns across 9 bases. The V gene end was trimmed by 2 bases and the J gene end by 6 bases; junction bases not matched to a gene: 5. The CDR3 has 14 amino acids. CDR1 and CDR2 from the germline V gene are SGHNT and YENEEA. The CDR3 sequence is CASSLFSGRAEQYF. In nucleotides, the CDR3 is TGTGCCAGCAGCTTATTTAGCGGGAGAGCCGAGCAGTACTTC.

This clonotype was picked up a small number of times. The V and J genes are TRBV20-1 and TRBJ2-5, with 10 nucleotides matching TRBD2. Germline V gene sequence: CDR1 DFQATT, CDR2 SNEGSKA (reference sequence). Trimming cost V 5 bases and J 5 bases; bases outside gene matches: 5. The CDR3 totals 13 residues. The CDR3 region has the DNA TGCAGTGCTCTAGCGGGAGCGGCGGAGACCCAGTACTTC. It encodes CSALAGAAETQYF.

This clonotype was detected only a few times. V usage is TRBV15 and J usage is TRBJ2-5; D perhaps matches TRBD2 (6 bases). V was trimmed by 0 bases and J by 5 bases, leaving 13 bases between them. Germline V gene data show CDR1 as LNHNV and CDR2 as YYDKDF (reference sequence). The CDR3 is 15 residues long. CDR3 in amino acids: CATSRDLRGIETQYF. The CDR3 DNA follows: TGTGCCACCAGCAGAGATCTCCGGGGGATTGAGACCCAGTACTTC.

This sequence joins TRBV7-2 and TRBJ2-3; D gene ambiguous. CDR1 is SGHTA and CDR2 is FQGNSA in the germline V gene. V was trimmed by 4 bases and J by 0 bases, leaving 11 bases between them. CDR3 length: 15 residues. Here the CDR3 DNA reads TGTGCCAGCAGCTCCCCGTTCGGTAGCACAGATACGCAGTATTTT. This sequence encodes CASSSPFGSTDTQYF.

The chain has TRBV12-3 or TRBV12-4 and TRBJ2-6; 7 bases map to TRBD1. The V gene end was trimmed by 1 base and the J gene end by 1 base; junction bases not matched to a gene: 4. The CDR3 consists of 17 residues. CDR3 region: CASSLVQGESGANVLTF. The CDR3, as DNA: TGTGCCAGCAGTTTAGTTCAGGGGGAATCTGGGGCCAACGTCCTGACTTTC.

This clonotype was seen only a few times. The rearrangement links TRBV14 to TRBJ1-1; 9 nucleotides match TRBD1. The junction had 14 bases not matched to a gene; V was cut back by 4 bases and J by 8 bases. Germline V gene sequence: CDR1 SGHDN, CDR2 FVKESK. The CDR3 totals 16 residues. CDR3 DNA: TGTGCCAGCAGCCCTACCGGGACAGGGCCCCAGGGGGAAGCTTTCTTT. Translating it yields CASSPTGTGPQGEAFF.

V and J are TRBV19 and TRBJ2-7, with a tentative D call TRBD2 (6 bases). V gave up 9 bases and J gave up 5 bases, with 20 bases separating them. The germline gives CDR1 LNHDA, CDR2 SQIVND (reference sequence). This CDR3 contains 14 residues. CDR3 bases: TGTGCCAGCAGGCCGGGACTCCTATGGGACGAGCAGTACTTC. It is translated as CASRPGLLWDEQYF.

This clonotype was found a few times. The J gene is TRBJ1-1, the V gene TRBV7-2; D unclear. V lost 3 bases to trimming and J lost 1 base, with 9 bases between them. This CDR3 is built from 14 residues. Germline lookup yields CDR1 SGHTA and CDR2 FQGNSA. The CDR3 loop reads CASSFSQRNTEAFF. The CDR3 DNA is TGTGCCAGCAGCTTTTCCCAAAGGAACACTGAAGCTTTCTTT.

This clonotype has more than one count but fewer than ten. This rearrangement joins TRBV2 to TRBJ2-2; possible D gene TRBD2, 6 bases. The CDR3 has 15 amino acids. The germline V and J ends were trimmed by 6 bases and 4 bases, with 15 bases remaining between them. In germline, CDR1 is SNHLY, CDR2 FYNNEI. CDR3 amino acids: CASSRMGGSTGELFF. The CDR3 nucleotides read TGTGCCAGCAGCCGGATGGGGGGTAGCACCGGGGAGCTGTTTTTT.

This clonotype has at least ten counts. CDR3 sequence reads: CSAEWQTGGTQYF. CDR3 nucleotide sequence: TGCAGCGCCGAATGGCAGACCGGCGGGACCCAGTACTTC. The chain links TRBV29-1 to TRBJ2-5, with D unclear. Per germline, CDR1 SQVTM and CDR2 ANQGSEA. This CDR3 comprises 13 residues. V was cut by 7 bases and J by 7 bases, with 19 bases left in between.

This chain uses TRBV20-1 with TRBJ2-7; 8 nucleotides line up with TRBD1. Looked up from germline, CDR1 is DFQATT and CDR2 is SNEGSKA (reference sequence). After removal of 4 bases from V and 0 bases from J, the junction contained 8 bases not matched to a gene. CDR3 length equals 15 residues. The CDR3 region has the DNA TGCAGTGCTAACTTCCGGGACAGGAGCTCCTACGAGCAGTACTTC. Translating it yields CSANFRDRSSYEQYF.

This chain links TRBV7-3 with TRBJ2-3; 10 nucleotides match TRBD2. Trimming cost V 3 bases and J 1 base; bases outside gene matches: 7. Germline CDR1 reads SGHTA; CDR2 reads FQGTGA. The CDR3 covers 17 residues. CDR3 in DNA: TGTGCCAGCAGCTTTTTCAGCGGGAGGGCGGGCACAGATACGCAGTATTTT. Amino acids: CASSFFSGRAGTDTQYF.

This chain uses TRBV20-1 with TRBJ2-5; TRBD1 is a possible D gene (5 bases). CDR3 length equals 13 residues. Trimming shortened V by 3 bases and J by 3 bases, and 11 bases separated the two germline ends. Germline V lookup: CDR1 DFQATT, CDR2 SNEGSKA (reference sequence). CDR3 amino acids: CSASRESEETQYF. As DNA, the CDR3 is TGCAGTGCTAGCAGGGAAAGTGAAGAGACCCAGTACTTC.

This clonotype was picked up a small number of times. The chain links TRBV20-1 to TRBJ2-3; 11 positions agree with TRBD2. The junction had 2 bases not matched to a gene; V was cut back by 5 bases and J by 1 base. The CDR3 totals 14 residues. The germline CDR1 and CDR2 sequences are DFQATT and SNEGSKA (reference sequence). CDR3 protein: CSASTSGGTDTQYF. The CDR3 nucleotides are TGCAGTGCTTCGACTAGCGGGGGCACAGATACGCAGTATTTT.

This clonotype was counted between two and nine times. The chain employs TRBV29-1 and TRBJ1-1; TRBD1 might be the D (6 bases). CDR1 and CDR2 from the germline V gene are SQVTM and ANQGSEA. V lost 7 bases to trimming and J lost 4 bases, with 10 bases between them. CDR3 size: 11 residues. DNA for the CDR3: TGCAGCGGGGGGCGGCGCACTGAAGCTTTCTTT. This translates into CSGGRRTEAFF. Using reference TRBV29-1 and TRBJ1-1 for the parts outside the CDR3, the full variable domain is SAVISQKPSRDICQRGTSLTIQCQVDSQVTMMFWYRQQPGQSLTLIATANQGSEATYESGFVIDKFPISRPNLTFSTLTVSNMSPEDSSIYLCSGGRRTEAFFGQGTRLTVV.

This clonotype was seen a few times. The chain combines TRBV6-2 or TRBV6-3 with TRBJ2-7; 8 bases line up with TRBD1. CDR3 size: 13 residues. After removal of 4 bases from V and 3 bases from J, the junction contained 2 bases not matched to a gene. Germline V gives CDR1 MNHEY, CDR2 SVGEGT. For the CDR3, the DNA is TGTGCCAGCAGTTTTACAGGGGGCTACGAGCAGTACTTC. It is translated as CASSFTGGYEQYF.